The 17 T cell receptor beta chains presented below share a single source sample, sequenced in a study of T-cell reconstitution after alpha-beta-depleted transplantation in children. As it was prepared, the TCRbeta library received unique molecular identifiers. TCRdb used MiXCR to reprocess the PCR reads, holding one entry per CDR3 protein. The sample has around 300,000 distinct CDR3 sequences, around 10% seen once. Sequences were derived from PBMCs, sampled before TCRalphabeta/CD19-depleted stem cell transplant. The receptors shown here come from a boy younger than two with acute myeloid leukemia, due to receive a stem cell transplant.

This clonotype was picked up one time. Possible read error: a much larger clone is one base away. The rearrangement joins TRBV27 to TRBJ2-2, with D possibly TRBD2 on 5 matching bases. The CDR3 has 14 residues. Germline V gene lookup returns CDR1 MNHEY and CDR2 SMNVEV (reference sequence). CDR3 protein: CASSALLNTGELLF. Here the CDR3 DNA reads TGTGCCAGCAGTGCCCTACTGAACACCGGGGAGCTGCTTTTT.

This clonotype has ten or more counts. The chain is built from TRBV9 and TRBJ2-6; 7 bases align to TRBD2. Per germline, CDR1 SGDLS and CDR2 YYNGEE. With V trimmed by 0 bases and J by 0 bases, 0 bases remained unmatched. The CDR3 totals 16 residues. CDR3 coding DNA: TGTGCCAGCAGCGTAGGCGGGGGCTCTGGGGCCAACGTCCTGACTTTC. Translating it yields CASSVGGGSGANVLTF.

This clonotype showed up many times. The CDR3 DNA follows: TGCAGTGCTAGAGGGGGCTCAGTATCTGGAAACACCATATATTTT. It translates to CSARGGSVSGNTIYF. The J gene is TRBJ1-3, the V gene TRBV20-1, with D maybe TRBD1 (5 bases). The CDR3 covers 15 residues. Trimming cost V 1 base and J 1 base, with 11 bases left between them. The V gene's germline CDR1 is DFQATT and CDR2 SNEGSKA (reference sequence).

This clonotype occurred many times. The chain uses TRBV25-1 and TRBJ1-4; D not resolved. The CDR3 is made up of 13 amino acids. V lost 0 bases to trimming and J lost 2 bases, with 1 base between them. Germline CDR1 MGHDK, CDR2 SYGVNS. The CDR3 region has the DNA TGTGCCAGCAGTGAATACACTAATGAAAAACTGTTTTTT. This sequence encodes CASSEYTNEKLFF.

Points on this clonotype: With a much larger clone just one base away, this may be a read error. The rearrangement uses TRBV12-3 or TRBV12-4 and TRBJ2-7; the match to TRBD1 covers 8 bases. The CDR3 is made up of 16 amino acids. CDR3 region: CACSLGGTGRSYEQYF. For the CDR3, the DNA is TGTGCCTGCAGTTTAGGGGGGACAGGTCGGTCCTACGAGCAGTACTTC.

On this clonotype itself: An end of the junction does not agree with germline; a read error may underlie this. The chain recombines TRBV5-1 with TRBJ2-5, with D perhaps TRBD2 (6 bases). The CDR3 covers 15 residues. Germline assignment: CDR1 SGHRS and CDR2 YFSETQ. In DNA, the CDR3 is TGCGCCAGCAGCTTCTTTCGCGGGACCCAAGAGAGCCAGTACTTC. Translated: CASSFFRGTQESQYF.

The table lists this clonotype with many counts. The V call is TRBV10-2, the J call TRBJ2-7; 9 nucleotides match TRBD2. The CDR3 spans 17 residues. With 6 bases clipped from V and 0 bases from J, the junction kept 12 bases outside the gene matches. The germline V gene has CDR1 WSHSY and CDR2 SAAADI. This CDR3 reads CASRGLAAPLSSYEQYF. The CDR3 DNA reads TGCGCCAGCAGGGGACTAGCCGCACCTTTATCCTCCTACGAGCAGTACTTC.

This clonotype was seen many times. The chain uses TRBV29-1 and TRBJ2-4; weak D call: TRBD2 (6 bases). Germline V gives CDR1 SQVTM, CDR2 ANQGSEA. This CDR3 region has 13 residues. Trimming stripped 7 bases from V and 9 bases from J, with 19 bases between. The CDR3 nucleotides read TGCAGCGCAAATACCCGGGGGAAAGGCATTCAGTACTTC. Its translation: CSANTRGKGIQYF.

This clonotype was counted only a few times. The CDR3 DNA sequence: TGTGCCAGCAGTTTACAGCCGAACACTGAAGCTTTCTTT. Protein product: CASSLQPNTEAFF. The chain joins TRBV28 to TRBJ1-1; D gene ambiguous. Germline V gene lookup returns CDR1 MDHEN and CDR2 SYDVKM. Trimming removed 2 bases at V and 1 base at J, with 5 bases between. The CDR3 is 13 amino acids.

This clonotype was seen many times. The J gene is TRBJ1-5, the V gene TRBV12-3 or TRBV12-4; D uncertain. The V and J ends lost 2 bases and 1 base respectively, with 6 bases between them. The CDR3 runs to 14 residues. The CDR3 loop is CASSLTGSNQPQHF. The CDR3 DNA is TGTGCCAGCAGTTTAACGGGGAGCAATCAGCCCCAGCATTTT.

This clonotype appeared many times. The rearrangement links TRBV5-6 to TRBJ1-5; the D is unclear. Germline lookup yields CDR1 SGHDT and CDR2 YYEEEE. V was shortened by 5 bases and J by 5 bases, with 14 bases between the two germline ends. The CDR3 is 14 amino acids. CDR3 nucleotides: TGTGCCAGCAGTTCAATCGGGGTGGATCAGCCCCAGCATTTT. It is translated as CASSSIGVDQPQHF.

The table lists this clonotype with a count of one. The chain couples TRBV29-1 to TRBJ1-2, with D possibly being TRBD1 (6 bases). The germline gives CDR1 SQVTM, CDR2 ANQGSEA. The CDR3 covers 13 residues. Between the trimmed V and J ends, which lost 3 bases and 6 bases, there was a span of 14 bases. CDR3 DNA sequence: TGCAGCGTTGAGGGGCAGGGGCACCATGGCTACACCTTC. This gives the protein CSVEGQGHHGYTF.

The chain recombines TRBV10-3 with TRBJ2-3; D is unclear. V was shortened by 8 bases and J by 5 bases, with 8 bases between the two germline ends. The length of the CDR3 is 11 residues. Germline-derived CDR1 and CDR2 are ENHRY and SYGVKD. CDR3 loop: CAIGNGDTQYF. CDR3 DNA sequence: TGTGCCATCGGGAATGGAGATACGCAGTATTTT.

This chain uses TRBV20-1 with TRBJ1-1; D call uncertain. Germline CDR1 reads DFQATT; CDR2 reads SNEGSKA (reference sequence). Trimming left V 8 bases short and J 4 bases short, with 11 bases between. CDR3 length: 11 amino acids. The CDR3 spells CSPQVGTEAFF. Here the CDR3 DNA reads TGCAGTCCCCAAGTGGGCACTGAAGCTTTCTTT.

This clonotype was counted many times. The chain employs TRBV7-9 and TRBJ2-7; TRBD2 matches at 8 bases. Germline CDR1 is SEHNR and CDR2 is FQNEAQ (reference sequence). The CDR3 loop spans 14 amino acids. The junction had 7 bases not matched to a gene; V was cut back by 5 bases and J by 4 bases. The chain's CDR3 is CASSPGGNGYEQYF. The CDR3 DNA follows: TGTGCCAGCAGCCCGGGGGGGAACGGGTACGAGCAGTACTTC.

Many counts were recorded for this clonotype. The chain joins TRBV7-3 to TRBJ1-2; D unclear. CDR3 length equals 14 residues. Trimming stripped 0 bases from V and 2 bases from J, with 7 bases between. Germline V lookup: CDR1 SGHTA, CDR2 FQGTGA. CDR3 protein: CASSLTPGNYGYTF. The CDR3 DNA sequence: TGTGCCAGCAGCTTAACGCCGGGGAACTATGGCTACACCTTC. The full variable domain, with the rest looked up from reference TRBV7-3 and TRBJ1-2, is GAGVSQTPSNKVTEKGKYVELRCDPISGHTALYWYRQSLGQGPEFLIYFQGTGAADDSGLPNDRFFAVRPEGSVSTLKIQRTERGDSAVYLCASSLTPGNYGYTFGSGTRLTVV.

The V and J genes are TRBV5-1 and TRBJ1-4; perhaps TRBD1 as D (6 bases). Trimming pared 2 bases from V and 0 bases from J, leaving 11 bases between. Looked up from germline, CDR1 is SGHRS and CDR2 is YFSETQ. The CDR3 covers 16 residues. The CDR3 loop is CASSFGQLATNEKLFF. The CDR3 DNA is TGCGCCAGCAGCTTTGGACAGCTTGCAACTAATGAAAAACTGTTTTTT.